This T cell receptor (beta chain) was recorded in a study of T cells in women clearing cervical HPV infection. On the study more broadly: Controls gave blood once infection was undetectable; cases at lesion identification.

All participants had a single incident cervical HPV16 infection, and prevalent HPV16 infections were excluded. Germline V gene data show CDR1 as DFQATT and CDR2 as SNEGSKA (reference sequence). V lost 0 bases, J lost 1 base, and 8 bases lay in between. This CDR3 contains 14 residues. On this clone: The antigen is unknown. The read is 3 residues too short to cover the CDR3 end, so that end is filled in from the germline J gene.

TCRdb keeps only in-frame clones here, not all; method: immunoSEQ multiplex PCR. The sample has 25,000 to 35,000 clones; the top ten hold under 7.5%. Overall study results and limits: Repertoire richness, not evenness, was significantly elevated in CIN3+ cases versus controls.

This chain links TRBV20-1 with TRBJ2-3, with TRBD2 as a possible D gene (5 bases). This TCR was recovered from a woman aged 18 to 75 with a cervical HPV16 infection that either progressed to CIN3+ or cleared (not recorded which). The sequenced material came from blood buffy coat. The chain's CDR3 is CSARDGVGTDTQYF. The covered CDR3 bases are TGCAGTGCTAGAGACGGGGTGGGCACAGATACG.